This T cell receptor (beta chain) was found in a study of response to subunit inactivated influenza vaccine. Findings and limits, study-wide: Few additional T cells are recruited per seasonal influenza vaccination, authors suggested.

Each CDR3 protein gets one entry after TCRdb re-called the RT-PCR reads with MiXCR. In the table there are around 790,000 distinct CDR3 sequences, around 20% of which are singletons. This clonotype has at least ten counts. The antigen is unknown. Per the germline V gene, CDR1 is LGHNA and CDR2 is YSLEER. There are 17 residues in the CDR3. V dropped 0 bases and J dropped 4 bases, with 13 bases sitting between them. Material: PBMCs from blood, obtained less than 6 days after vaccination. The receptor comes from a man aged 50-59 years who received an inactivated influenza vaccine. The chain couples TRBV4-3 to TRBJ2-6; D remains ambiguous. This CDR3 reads CASSQDLRVSGANVLTF. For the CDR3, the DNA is TGCGCCAGCAGCCAAGATCTACGGGTGTCAGGGGCCAACGTCCTGACTTTC.